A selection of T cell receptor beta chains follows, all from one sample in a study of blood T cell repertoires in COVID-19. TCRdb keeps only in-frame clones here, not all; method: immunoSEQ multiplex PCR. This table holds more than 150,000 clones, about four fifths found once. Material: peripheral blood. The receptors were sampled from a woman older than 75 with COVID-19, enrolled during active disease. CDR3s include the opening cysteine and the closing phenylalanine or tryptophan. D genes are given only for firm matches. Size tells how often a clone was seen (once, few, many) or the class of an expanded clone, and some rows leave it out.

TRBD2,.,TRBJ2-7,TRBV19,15,TGTGCCAGTAGTATTAGGACTAGCGGCTCCTACGAGCAGTACTTC,CASSIRTSGSYEQYF
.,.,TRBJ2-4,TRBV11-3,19,TGTGCCAGCAGCTCCAGAACGGCAACGGACAGCGTTACCAAAAACATTCAGTACTTC,CASSSRTATDSVTKNIQYF
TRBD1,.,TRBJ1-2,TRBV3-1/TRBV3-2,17,TGTGCCAGCAGCCAAGTTACCGACGGGACAGGGAACTATGGCTACACCTTC,CASSQVTDGTGNYGYTF
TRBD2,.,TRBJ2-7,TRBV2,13,TGTGCCAGCATCGGACTAGCCGACTACGAGCAGTACTTC,CASIGLADYEQYF
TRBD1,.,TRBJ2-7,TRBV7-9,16,TGTGCCAGCAGCTCCACACTTGGGACAGTCCTCTACGAGCAGTACTTC,CASSSTLGTVLYEQYF
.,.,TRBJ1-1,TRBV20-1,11,TGCAGTGCTCCTACACGGGGGGTAGCTTTCTTT,CSAPTRGVAFF
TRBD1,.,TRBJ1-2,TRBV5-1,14,TGCGCCAGCAGAGCAGGGGGTAGGGACTATGGCTACACCTTC,CASRAGGRDYGYTF
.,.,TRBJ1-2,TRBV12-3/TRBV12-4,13,TGTGCCAGCAGTTTACAGGGTGGCTATGGCTACACCTTC,CASSLQGGYGYTF
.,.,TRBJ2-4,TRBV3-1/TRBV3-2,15,TGTGCCAGCAGCCAAGGCTGGGGCTACAAAAACATTCAGTACTTC,CASSQGWGYKNIQYF
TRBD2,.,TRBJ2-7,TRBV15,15,TGTGCCACCAGCGCCGGGACTAGCGGGAGTCACGAGCAGTACTTC,CATSAGTSGSHEQYF
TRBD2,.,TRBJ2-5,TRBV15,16,TGTGCCACCAGCGGAGGGAGCGCGGGGGTTCAAGAGACCCAGTACTTC,CATSGGSAGVQETQYF
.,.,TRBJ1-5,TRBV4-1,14,TGCGCCAGCAGCCCAGCCAGGGGCGGTCAGCCCCAGCATTTT,CASSPARGGQPQHF
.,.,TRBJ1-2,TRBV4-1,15,TGCGCCAGCAGCCATGGGCCAGCCGCTAACTATGGCTACACCTTC,CASSHGPAANYGYTF
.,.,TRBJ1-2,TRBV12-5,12,TGTGCTAGTGGTTTCGAACGAGGGGGCTACACCTTC,CASGFERGGYTF
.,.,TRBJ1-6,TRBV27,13,TGTGCCAGCCGAGACAGTGCATTCTCACCCCTCCACTTT,CASRDSAFSPLHF
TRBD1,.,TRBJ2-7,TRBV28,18,TGTGCCAGCAGTATTGAGACCCACCCCGACAGGGGGGCCTACGAGCAGTACTTC,CASSIETHPDRGAYEQYF
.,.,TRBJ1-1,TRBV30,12,TGTGCCTGGAGCGGGGGAACCGCTGAAGCTTTCTTT,CAWSGGTAEAFF
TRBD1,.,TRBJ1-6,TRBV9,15,TGTGCCAGCAGCGGAGGACAGGGGCTAGATTCACCCCTCCACTTT,CASSGGQGLDSPLHF
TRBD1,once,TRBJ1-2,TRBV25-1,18,TGTGCCAGCAGTGAATTCGGTGGTACAGGGGGAGCTAACTATGGCTACACCTTC,CASSEFGGTGGANYGYTF
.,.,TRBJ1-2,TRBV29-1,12,TGCAGCGTTAGGGGTCAGGCGTATGGCTACACCTTC,CSVRGQAYGYTF
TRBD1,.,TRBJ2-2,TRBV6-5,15,TGTGCCAGCAGCCCACAGGGGCCCTTCACCGGGGAGCTGTTTTTT,CASSPQGPFTGELFF
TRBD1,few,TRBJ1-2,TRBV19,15,TGTGCCAGTAGTATAGACAGGGGGCACGGCTATGGCTACACCTTC,CASSIDRGHGYGYTF
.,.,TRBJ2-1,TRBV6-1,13,TGTGCCAGCAGTGAAACCGGCTACAATGAGCAGTTCTTC,CASSETGYNEQFF
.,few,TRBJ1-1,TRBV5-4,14,TGTGCCAGCAGCTTTTCGGGGATCTCCACTGAAGCTTTCTTT,CASSFSGISTEAFF
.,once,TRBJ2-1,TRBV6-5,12,TGTGCCAGCAGTTACAGGGGAAATGAGCAGTTCTTC,CASSYRGNEQFF
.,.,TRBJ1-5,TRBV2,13,TGTGCCAGCGCACTGGGGGAGGGTCAGCCCCAGCATTTT,CASALGEGQPQHF
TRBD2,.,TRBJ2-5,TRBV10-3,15,TGTGCCATCGGCGGCTCGGGAGGGCCAGAAGAGACCCAGTACTTC,CAIGGSGGPEETQYF
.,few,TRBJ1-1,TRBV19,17,TGTGCCAGTAGCCACCGGTCACCCGGGGTCCGGAACACTGAAGCTTTCTTT,CASSHRSPGVRNTEAFF
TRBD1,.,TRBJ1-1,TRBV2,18,TGTGCCAGCAGTGAAGAGGCCGGGACAGGGTCGGTTTTCACTGAAGCTTTCTTT,CASSEEAGTGSVFTEAFF
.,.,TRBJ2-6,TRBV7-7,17,TGTGCCAGCAGCTTATGGGCAGGGGAGTCTGGGGCCAACGTCCTGACTTTC,CASSLWAGESGANVLTF
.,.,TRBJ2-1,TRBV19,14,TGTGCCAGTAGTATGGGGCAGAGTTACAATGAGCAGTTCTTC,CASSMGQSYNEQFF
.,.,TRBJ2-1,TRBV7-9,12,TGTGCCAGCAGCCTATCAGGCAATGAGCAGTTCTTC,CASSLSGNEQFF
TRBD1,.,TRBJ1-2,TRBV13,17,TGTGCCAGCAGCTTGCAGTCCCAGGGGGCAAGGGAGTATGGCTACACCTTC,CASSLQSQGAREYGYTF
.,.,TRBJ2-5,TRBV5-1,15,TGCGCCAGCAGCCCACAGGGCCCCCTGGGAGAGACCCAGTACTTC,CASSPQGPLGETQYF
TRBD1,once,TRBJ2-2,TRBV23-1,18,TGCGCCAGCAGTCAATCGAGGGACAGGGGGCGAGGCACCGGGGAGCTGTTTTTT,CASSQSRDRGRGTGELFF
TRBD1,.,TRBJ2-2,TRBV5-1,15,TGCGCCAGCAGCGGGTACAGGGGGGACACCGGGGAGCTGTTTTTT,CASSGYRGDTGELFF
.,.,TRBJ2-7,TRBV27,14,TGTGCCACCAGCCCCTTGGGACTTACCAACGAGCAGTACTTC,CATSPLGLTNEQYF
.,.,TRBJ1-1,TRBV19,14,TGTGCCAGTACGCCCCTCGTCGGGGACACTGAAGCTTTCTTT,CASTPLVGDTEAFF
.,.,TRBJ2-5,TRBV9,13,TGTGCCAGCAGCGTAGGGATGGAGGAGACCCAGTACTTC,CASSVGMEETQYF
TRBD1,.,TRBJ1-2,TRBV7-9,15,TGTGCCAGCAGCTTTACAGGGGCCGCTAACTATGGCTACACCTTC,CASSFTGAANYGYTF
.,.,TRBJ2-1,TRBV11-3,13,TGTGCCAGCAGCTGGTCCGGGGGCAATGAGCAGTTCTTC,CASSWSGGNEQFF
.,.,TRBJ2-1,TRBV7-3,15,TGTGCCAGCAGCTATAGTCTGAGCTCCTACAATGAGCAGTTCTTC,CASSYSLSSYNEQFF
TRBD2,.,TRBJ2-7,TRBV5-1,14,TGCGCCAGCAGCTTAGCGGGGCAGACCTACGAGCAGTACTTC,CASSLAGQTYEQYF
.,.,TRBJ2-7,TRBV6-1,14,TGTGCCAGCAGTGACAGCAGGGTTGTGGGAGAGCAGTACTTC,CASSDSRVVGEQYF
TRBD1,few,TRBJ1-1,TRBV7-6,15,TGTGCCAGCAGCCCTACCCCGGGACAGGGGACTGAAGCTTTCTTT,CASSPTPGQGTEAFF
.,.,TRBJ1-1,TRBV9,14,TGTGCCAGCAGCGTACAGGGGTTAATCACTGAAGCTTTCTTT,CASSVQGLITEAFF
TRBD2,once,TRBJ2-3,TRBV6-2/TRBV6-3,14,TGTGCCAGCAGTCCCGGGGTAGCGGGAGATACGCAGTATTTT,CASSPGVAGDTQYF
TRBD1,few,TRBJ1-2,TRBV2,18,TGTGCCAGCAGTGACCTCAGGGGGCGGCAGGAGGAGAACTATGGCTACACCTTC,CASSDLRGRQEENYGYTF
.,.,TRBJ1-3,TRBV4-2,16,TGTGCCAGCAGCCAAGGTCCTATGGGGAGCAGAAACACCATATATTTT,CASSQGPMGSRNTIYF
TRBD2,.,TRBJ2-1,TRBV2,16,TGTGCCAGCAGTTTAGGGACTAGCGGCCGCTACAATGAGCAGTTCTTC,CASSLGTSGRYNEQFF